A selection of T cell receptor beta chains follows, all from one sample in a study of early T cells in non-severe SARS-CoV-2 infection. Using its own MiXCR run on the 5' RACE reads, TCRdb lists one record per CDR3 protein. Here the sample spans 80,000 or so distinct CDR3 sequences, around 15% being singletons. Sequenced sample: whole blood. These receptors came from an adult who was a healthcare worker with PCR-confirmed SARS-CoV-2 infection or an uninfected control (not recorded which). CDR3s include the opening cysteine and the closing phenylalanine or tryptophan. A D gene is named only where the DNA matches it firmly. The size field is filled for only some rows; it gives once, few, many or a size class.

>.|15|TRBJ1-5|TRBV12-3/TRBV12-4|few
TGTGCCAGCAGGAGTACTCACGCGAGCAATCAGCCCCAGCATTTT
CASRSTHASNQPQHF
>TRBD2|15|TRBJ2-1|TRBV11-2|many
TGTGCCAGCAGCTTAGCTGGGGGGAGGGCCCGGGAGCAGTTCTTC
CASSLAGGRAREQFF
>TRBD1|18|TRBJ2-2|TRBV5-1|.
TGCGCCAGCAGCATAGGGGACAGGGGTAACACGAACACCGGGGAGCTGTTTTTT
CASSIGDRGNTNTGELFF
>.|12|TRBJ2-7|TRBV11-1|many
TGTGCCAGCAGCCACCTCATCGAAGAGCAGTACTTC
CASSHLIEEQYF
>TRBD2|15|TRBJ2-1|TRBV5-4|few
TGTGCCAGCAGCTTGGGCGGGGGGGCTTACAATGAGCAGTTCTTC
CASSLGGGAYNEQFF
>TRBD2|17|TRBJ2-1|TRBV28|.
TGTGCCAGCAGTTCTACCCTTGGACTAGCGGGCTACAATGAGCAGTTCTTC
CASSSTLGLAGYNEQFF
>TRBD2|16|TRBJ2-2|TRBV11-3|.
TGTGCCAGCTCTGATTTTTGGAGCGGGAGAGTCGGGGAGCTGTTTTTT
CASSDFWSGRVGELFF
>.|14|TRBJ1-2|TRBV18|few
TGTGCCAGCTCTCGTCTGGCGGACAGCTATGGCTACACCTTC
CASSRLADSYGYTF
>TRBD1|14|TRBJ1-4|TRBV12-3/TRBV12-4|many
TGTGCCAGCAGTTTGAGACAGGGGGGTGAAAAACTGTTTTTT
CASSLRQGGEKLFF
>.|13|TRBJ1-5|TRBV10-2|many
TGCGCCAGCAGTGACTACAGACAGGAGCCCCAGCATTTT
CASSDYRQEPQHF
>.|15|TRBJ2-3|TRBV11-1|few
TGTGCCAGCAGCTTTTTCCAGGACACCACAGATACGCAGTATTTT
CASSFFQDTTDTQYF
>.|15|TRBJ1-1|TRBV28|.
TGTGCCAGCACCTTAGCGGCGGATATGAACACTGAAGCTTTCTTT
CASTLAADMNTEAFF
>TRBD2|16|TRBJ2-1|TRBV9|few
TGTGCCAGCAGCGTAGGTCTAGCGGGGGGCGGCAATGAGCAGTTCTTC
CASSVGLAGGGNEQFF
>TRBD2|13|TRBJ2-2|TRBV28|many
TGTGCCAGCACTAGCGGGAACACCGGGGAGCTGTTTTTT
CASTSGNTGELFF
>TRBD1|15|TRBJ1-1|TRBV6-5|.
TGTGCCAGCAGTTCGCCCGACAGGGGCTCCACTGAAGCTTTCTTT
CASSSPDRGSTEAFF
>.|16|TRBJ1-4|TRBV3-1|few
TGTGCCAGCAGCCAAGAGAAGGCTGCAACTAATGAAAAACTGTTTTTT
CASSQEKAATNEKLFF
>.|11|TRBJ1-3|TRBV5-6|many
TGTGCCAGCAGCTCTGGAAACACCATATATTTT
CASSSGNTIYF
>.|12|TRBJ1-1|TRBV29-1|many
TGCAGCGTTGTGCCCAGGGTCCCTGAAGCTTTCTTT
CSVVPRVPEAFF
>.|15|TRBJ1-4|TRBV20-1|few
TGCAGTGCTAGAGATTGGAGTCGGGGCGATGAAAAACTGTTTTTT
CSARDWSRGDEKLFF
>.|16|TRBJ2-7|TRBV6-5|.
TGTGCCAGCAGATTCACTTCGGACAGTACCTCCTACGAGCAGTACTTC
CASRFTSDSTSYEQYF
>TRBD1|15|TRBJ2-1|TRBV5-1|.
TGCGCCAGCAATCAAGGGGGCGGTGGGAACAATGAGCAGTTCTTC
CASNQGGGGNNEQFF
>TRBD2|15|TRBJ2-3|TRBV7-3|many
TGTGCCAGCAGCTTAGCAGCGGGGCGGACAGATACGCAGTATTTT
CASSLAAGRTDTQYF
>TRBD1|15|TRBJ2-7|TRBV29-1|few
TGCAGCGTTGGTAGGAGGACAGGGAGGTCCTACGAGCAGTACTTC
CSVGRRTGRSYEQYF
>.|13|TRBJ1-2|TRBV6-6|medium-sized
TGTGCCAGCAGCTCCGAGGGACCCTATGGCTACACCTTC
CASSSEGPYGYTF
>.|14|TRBJ2-5|TRBV11-2|many
TGTGCCAGCAGCGATTCGGCTAGCGTGGAGACCCAGTACTTC
CASSDSASVETQYF
>.|14|TRBJ2-3|TRBV7-9|few
TGTGCCAGCAGCCGTCTAGGGGGTACAGATACGCAGTATTTT
CASSRLGGTDTQYF
>.|12|TRBJ1-1|TRBV29-1|many
TGCAGCGTTGTACCGAAGAACACTGAAGCTTTCTTT
CSVVPKNTEAFF
>.|13|TRBJ2-5|TRBV29-1|.
TGCAGCGTTGAAGTGGTCAACCAAGAGACCCAGTACTTC
CSVEVVNQETQYF
>.|13|TRBJ1-5|TRBV29-1|.
TGCAGCGTTGTTTTGGATAGCAATCAGCCCCAGCATTTT
CSVVLDSNQPQHF
>.|12|TRBJ2-2|TRBV30|many
TGTGCCTGGAGTGATAGCACCGGGGAGCTGTTTTTT
CAWSDSTGELFF
>.|13|TRBJ1-1|TRBV20-1|.
TGCAGTGCTAGATATGGGGGGACGGCTGAAGCTTTCTTT
CSARYGGTAEAFF
>TRBD1|14|TRBJ1-1|TRBV7-3|many
TGTGCCAGCAGCTCGGGACAGCCGAACACTGAAGCTTTCTTT
CASSSGQPNTEAFF
>TRBD1|14|TRBJ1-6|TRBV7-9|many
TGTGCCAGCAGTAGACAGGGCGGCAATTCACCCCTCCACTTT
CASSRQGGNSPLHF
>.|15|TRBJ1-1|TRBV7-3|many
TGTGCCAGCAGCCCCGCGACGGGGCGCAGTACTGAAGCTTTCTTT
CASSPATGRSTEAFF